The 18 T cell receptor beta chains presented below share a single source sample, sequenced in a study of shared clonotypes between healthy human individuals. Here immunoSEQ multiplex PCR was the method, and the copy in TCRdb shows in-frame clones only, minus some. The sample holds some 790,000 clones, 55% to 75% seen once. The sample consisted of memory CD4+ T cells sorted from blood. The subset denotes: CD45RA-negative fraction. These receptors came from a woman younger than 45 in good health.

The V call is TRBV18, the J call TRBJ2-7; 9 positions agree with TRBD2. The germline V gene encodes CDR1 KGHSH and CDR2 LQKENI. V shed 3 bases and J 4 bases; nucleotides not matched to a gene: 10. CDR3 length equals 16 residues. The CDR3, as DNA: TGTGCCAGCTCACCGCCCGGGACTAGCTTCTTATACGAGCAGTACTTC. Protein product: CASSPPGTSFLYEQYF.

The chain links TRBV18 to TRBJ1-2; weak D call: TRBD1 (5 bases). The CDR3 contains 16 residues. The V gene lost 2 bases and the J gene lost 0 bases, with 13 bases spanning the gap. The germline gives CDR1 KGHSH, CDR2 LQKENI. The CDR3 spells CASSPLVDSTNYGYTF. DNA for the CDR3: TGTGCCAGCTCACCATTAGTCGACAGCACTAACTATGGCTACACCTTC. Full variable domain (rest looked up from reference TRBV18 and TRBJ1-2): NAGVMQNPRHLVRRRGQEARLRCSPMKGHSHVYWYRQLPEEGLKFMVYLQKENIIDESGMPKERFSAEFPKEGPSILRIQQVVRGDSAAYFCASSPLVDSTNYGYTFGSGTRLTVV.

This rearrangement joins TRBV7-9 to TRBJ2-2, with a tentative D call TRBD1 (6 bases). The germline gives CDR1 SEHNR, CDR2 FQNEAQ (reference sequence). Trimming shortened V by 3 bases and J by 5 bases, and 13 bases separated the two germline ends. The CDR3 runs 15 residues. The CDR3 reads CASSLLGASTGELFF. The DNA of the CDR3 is TGTGCCAGCAGCTTGTTGGGGGCTTCTACCGGGGAGCTGTTTTTT.

The V call is TRBV18, the J call TRBJ2-5; TRBD2 agrees at 7 bases. Germline V CDR1 and CDR2: KGHSH, LQKENI. There are 15 residues in the CDR3. V shed 3 bases and J 2 bases; nucleotides not matched to a gene: 6. The CDR3 DNA reads TGTGCCAGCTCACCCTCGACTAGCTATCAAGAGACCCAGTACTTC. It is translated as CASSPSTSYQETQYF.

This clone was seen a handful of times. The chain carries TRBV30 and TRBJ2-1; D uncertain. The CDR3 runs 14 residues. V was pared by 5 bases and J by 4 bases, with 15 bases between. CDR1 GTSNPN and CDR2 SVGIG come from the germline V gene (reference sequence). The CDR3 DNA reads TGTGCCTGGGGACGTCAACCGATTTACAATGAGCAGTTCTTC. As protein: CAWGRQPIYNEQFF.

V gene TRBV6-1 combines with J gene TRBJ2-7, with D hard to call. The V end was cut by 7 bases, the J end by 3 bases, with 16 bases between. The CDR3 contains 14 residues. Germline V lookup: CDR1 MNHNS, CDR2 SASEGT. The CDR3 sequence: CASTPDGRGYEQYF. DNA for the CDR3: TGTGCCAGCACTCCCGACGGACGAGGCTACGAGCAGTACTTC.

This chain's CDR3 is CASTLADSYEQYF. CDR3 DNA sequence: TGCGCCAGCACCCTAGCGGACTCCTACGAGCAGTACTTC. V is TRBV5-1 and J is TRBJ2-7; 7 nucleotides line up with TRBD2. The trim removed 6 bases at V and 0 bases at J, leaving 3 bases unmatched. This CDR3 comprises 13 residues. The germline gives CDR1 SGHRS, CDR2 YFSETQ.

In this sample, this clone turned up many times. One end of the junction varies from germline; a read error may be responsible. This chain joins TRBV7-9 and TRBJ2-5; TRBD1 aligns across 9 bases. This CDR3 has 11 residues. Germline V gives CDR1 SEHNR, CDR2 FQNEAQ (reference sequence). CDR3 sequence: CASSFRDREDF. DNA for the CDR3: TGTGCCAGCAGCTTCCGGGACAGGGAGGACTTC.

The chain links TRBV6-5 to TRBJ2-7; the match to TRBD1 covers 9 bases. The CDR3 spans 14 residues. V gave up 4 bases and J gave up 4 bases; unmatched junction bases: 5. The germline V gene encodes CDR1 MNHEY and CDR2 SVGAGI. The CDR3 DNA reads as TGTGCCAGCAGTTTCGACAGGGGGGCGTACGAGCAGTACTTC. It yields the protein CASSFDRGAYEQYF.

The J gene is TRBJ1-5, the V gene TRBV28, with 8 bases that match TRBD1. The junction had 7 bases not matched to a gene; V was cut back by 5 bases and J by 4 bases. The CDR3 length is 15 residues. Germline-derived CDR1 and CDR2 are MDHEN and SYDVKM. CDR3 region: CASSGTDRGNQPQHF. The CDR3 nucleotides read TGTGCCAGCAGTGGGACTGACAGGGGAAATCAGCCCCAGCATTTT.

The CDR3 region has the DNA TGCGCCAGCAGCCCCGGACTAGCGGGAGGCCAAGAGACCCAGTACTTC. It yields the protein CASSPGLAGGQETQYF. The V gene is TRBV5-1, the J gene TRBJ2-5, with 14 bases identical to TRBD2. Germline CDR1 SGHRS, CDR2 YFSETQ. The V segment lost 4 bases and the J segment 1 base; nucleotides outside the gene matches: 3. CDR3 length equals 16 residues.

The V gene is TRBV28, the J gene TRBJ1-1, with no clear D. V lost 6 bases, J lost 1 base, and 12 bases lay in between. The CDR3 has 14 residues. CDR1 is MDHEN, CDR2 SYDVKM, per germline. The DNA for the CDR3 is TGTGCCAGCAGGACTCCCTCGAGGAACACTGAAGCTTTCTTT. Translated: CASRTPSRNTEAFF.

The rearrangement joins TRBV28 to TRBJ2-7, with a tentative D call TRBD2 (6 bases). CDR1 and CDR2 (germline): MDHEN, SYDVKM. The ends were cut back, 7 bases at V and 0 bases at J, with 16 bases in the middle. This CDR3 region has 15 residues. Written as DNA, the CDR3 is TGTGCCAGCACCCCATGGGGTAGCGGCTCCTACGAGCAGTACTTC. Residues: CASTPWGSGSYEQYF.

The rearrangement uses TRBV27 and TRBJ1-1; TRBD1 is a possible D gene (6 bases). The CDR3 sequence is 14 residues long. Germline CDR1 MNHEY, CDR2 SMNVEV (reference sequence). Trimming stripped 5 bases from V and 0 bases from J, with 10 bases between. The CDR3 protein is CASSRDTLNTEAFF. DNA for the CDR3: TGTGCCAGCAGTAGGGACACATTGAACACTGAAGCTTTCTTT.

V and J are TRBV6-5 and TRBJ1-4; D gene ambiguous. The ends were cut back, 6 bases at V and 3 bases at J, with 8 bases in the middle. Per the germline V gene, CDR1 is MNHEY and CDR2 is SVGAGI. The CDR3 spans 13 residues. In DNA, the CDR3 is TGTGCCAGCAGGGCCAGACCTAATGAAAAACTGTTTTTT. It is translated as CASRARPNEKLFF.

As concerns this clone: This may come from a read error, since a much larger clone is one base off. The sample carries other DNA sequences with the same CDR3. V and J are TRBV5-1 and TRBJ2-7, with 7 bases aligning to TRBD1. The V gene's germline CDR1 is SGHRS and CDR2 YFSETQ. Germline trimming cut 1 base from V and 3 bases from J; bases unmatched to any gene: 1. This CDR3 is 13 amino acids long. The CDR3 spells CASSLSGGYEQYF. CDR3 DNA: TGCGCCAGCAGCTTGTCAGGGGGCTACGAGCAGTACTTC. Full variable domain (outside the CDR3, taken from reference TRBV5-1 and TRBJ2-7): KAGVTQTPRYLIKTRGQQVTLSCSPISGHRSVSWYQQTPGQGLQFLFEYFSETQRNKGNFPGRFSGRQFSNSRSEMNVSTLELGDSALYLCASSLSGGYEQYFGPGTRLTVT.

This clone was observed a handful of times. The chain recombines TRBV15 with TRBJ1-2, with D perhaps matching TRBD1 (5 bases). CDR3 length: 17 residues. V lost 0 bases, J lost 11 bases, and 25 bases lay in between. Germline CDR1 reads LNHNV; CDR2 reads YYDKDF (reference sequence). CDR3 sequence reads: CATSRDGGYGTADRYTF. The CDR3, as DNA: TGTGCCACCAGCAGAGATGGGGGGTATGGGACGGCCGATCGGTACACCTTC.

This chain uses TRBV2 with TRBJ2-2; TRBD2 matches 8 bases. Trimming at V came to 4 bases and at J to 2 bases, leaving 3 bases not matched to a gene. CDR1 is SNHLY, CDR2 FYNNEI, per germline. This CDR3 spans 15 amino acids. The CDR3, as DNA: TGTGCCAGCAGTGGGACTAGCCTCAACACCGGGGAGCTGTTTTTT. It is translated as CASSGTSLNTGELFF. The entire variable domain, with the rest obtained from reference TRBV2 and TRBJ2-2, is as follows: EPEVTQTPSHQVTQMGQEVILRCVPISNHLYFYWYRQILGQKVEFLVSFYNNEISEKSEIFDDQFSVERPDGSNFTLKIRSTKLEDSAMYFCASSGTSLNTGELFFGEGSRLTVL.